This is a list of T cell receptor beta chains from one sample in a study of T cells after posttransplantation cyclophosphamide. Repertoires were generated with immunoSEQ multiplex PCR, while TCRdb's copy carries only in-frame clones and drops some. The profile shows 25,000 to 30,000 clones, around 86% of them singletons. The specimen was PBMCs. The receptors shown here come from a man in his fifties or sixties. Both conserved end residues are part of each CDR3. D genes are given only for firm matches. Size values are once, few and many counts, or a class for expanded clones, and some rows have none.

size	V	J	D	DNA	CDR3
NA	TRBV6-1	TRBJ2-2	NA	TGTGCCAGCAGTCAAAGGACAGAGAACACCGGGGAGCTGTTTTTT	CASSQRTENTGELFF
NA	TRBV6-5	TRBJ2-2	TRBD2	TGTGCCAGCTGGCCTGCGGGGGGGTGGACCGGGGAGCTGTTTTTT	CASWPAGGWTGELFF
few	TRBV19	TRBJ2-7	TRBD1	TGTGCCAGTAGTATGACAGGGATCGAGCAGTACTTC	CASSMTGIEQYF
NA	TRBV2	TRBJ2-1	TRBD2	TGTGCCAGCAGTGAAGCGAGATTCGGACTAGCCGGGCAGTTCTTC	CASSEARFGLAGQFF
NA	TRBV28	TRBJ1-5	NA	TGTGCCAGCAGTCAAAGTGGGCCTGGCCAGCCCCAGCATTTT	CASSQSGPGQPQHF
NA	TRBV5-4	TRBJ1-5	TRBD1	TGTGCCAGCAGCTTGGGCGGGACAGTGGATCAGCCCCAGCATTTT	CASSLGGTVDQPQHF
few	TRBV28	TRBJ1-3	NA	TGTGCCAGCAGTTTATTGCAGGGAAACACCATATATTTT	CASSLLQGNTIYF
once	TRBV5-4	TRBJ1-2	TRBD1	TGTGCCAGCAGCCCGAAATTCCGGGACAGACCCACCTACCAGAACTATGGCTACACCTTC	CASSPKFRDRPTYQNYGYTF
NA	TRBV5-1	TRBJ2-2	TRBD2	TGCGCCAGCAGCCGGGAGGGGACCGGGGAGCTGTTTTTT	CASSREGTGELFF
NA	TRBV27	TRBJ2-3	NA	TGTGCCAGCAGTTTGACCGGCGGGGATACGCAGTATTTT	CASSLTGGDTQYF
NA	TRBV5-1	TRBJ2-2	TRBD2	TGCGCCAGCTGGTCCTCGACTAGCGGGAGGCTCAACACCGGGGAGCTGTTTTTT	CASWSSTSGRLNTGELFF
NA	TRBV5-1	TRBJ2-3	NA	TGCGCCAGCCGGGCAGGGCCGTATACGCAGTATTTT	CASRAGPYTQYF
NA	TRBV6-1	TRBJ1-2	TRBD1	TGTGCCAGCAGGGAGACAGGGTATAACTATGGCTACACCTTC	CASRETGYNYGYTF
NA	TRBV7-9	TRBJ2-7	TRBD1	TGTGCCAGCAGCTCCGGGACAGAAACCTACGAGCAGTACTTC	CASSSGTETYEQYF
NA	TRBV28	TRBJ1-5	NA	TGTGCCAGCACTTGGGGGGGGGCAAGCAATCAGCCCCAGCATTTT	CASTWGGASNQPQHF
NA	TRBV18	TRBJ1-5	NA	TGTGCCAGCTCACCTCCACAGCAGCCCCAGCATTTT	CASSPPQQPQHF
NA	TRBV4-3	TRBJ2-7	TRBD1	TGCGCCAGCAGCCGGTGGCAGGGGGCGTACGAGCAGTACTTC	CASSRWQGAYEQYF
NA	TRBV19	TRBJ1-4	NA	TGTGCCAGTAGGCCCGTCGGGGAAACAACTAATGAAAAACTGTTTTTT	CASRPVGETTNEKLFF
NA	TRBV7-6	TRBJ2-3	TRBD2	TGTGCCAGCAGCTCCACTTGGGGGGGGTGGGATACGCAGTATTTT	CASSSTWGGWDTQYF
NA	TRBV5-4	TRBJ2-2	NA	TGTGCCAGCAGCTTTGAGGTTACCGGGGAGCTGTTTTTT	CASSFEVTGELFF
NA	TRBV11-2	TRBJ2-7	NA	TGTGCCAGCAGCTTAGATCGTCTCGACGAGCAGTACTTC	CASSLDRLDEQYF
NA	TRBV2	TRBJ2-1	TRBD2	TGTGCCAGCAGTGTAGGACTAGCGCTAGGCGACTATGAGCAGTTCTTC	CASSVGLALGDYEQFF
NA	TRBV27	TRBJ2-7	TRBD1	TGTGCCAGCAGTTCCCGGGACAGGAGGTTCGAGCAGTACTTC	CASSSRDRRFEQYF
NA	TRBV6-4	TRBJ2-1	NA	TGTGCCAGCAGTGACACACTGGGGACTGCGCAGTTCTTC	CASSDTLGTAQFF
NA	TRBV6-1	TRBJ2-7	NA	TGTGCCAGCAGACAGGCTACCGGGCTCTCCTACGAGCAGTACTTC	CASRQATGLSYEQYF
once	TRBV7-6	TRBJ2-5	TRBD2	TGTGCCAGCAGCTTCGGGACTAGCGCCCAAGAGACCCAGTACTTC	CASSFGTSAQETQYF